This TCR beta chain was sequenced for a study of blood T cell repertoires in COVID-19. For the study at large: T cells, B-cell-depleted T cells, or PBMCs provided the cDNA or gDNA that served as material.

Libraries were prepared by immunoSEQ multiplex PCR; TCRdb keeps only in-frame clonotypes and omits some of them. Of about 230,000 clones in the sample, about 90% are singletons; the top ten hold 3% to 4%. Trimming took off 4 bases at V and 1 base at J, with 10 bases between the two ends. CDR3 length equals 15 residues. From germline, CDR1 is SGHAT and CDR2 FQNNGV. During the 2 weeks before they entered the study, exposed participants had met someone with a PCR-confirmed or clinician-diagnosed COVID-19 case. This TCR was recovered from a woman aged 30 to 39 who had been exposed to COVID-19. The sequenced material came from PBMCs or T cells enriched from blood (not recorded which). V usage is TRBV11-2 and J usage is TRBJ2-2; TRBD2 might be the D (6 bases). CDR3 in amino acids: CASSWTTRNTGELFF. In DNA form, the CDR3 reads TGTGCCAGCAGCTGGACTACTCGGAACACCGGGGAGCTGTTTTTT.